This T cell receptor beta chain was recovered during a study of T cell changes during pregnancy in multiple sclerosis. Libraries were prepared by immunoSEQ multiplex PCR; TCRdb keeps only in-frame clonotypes and omits some of them. Among over 45,000 clones listed, 85% to 95% were seen once. The receptor was derived from a female donor in good health, enrolled as a control in a pregnancy study. Here the sequenced sample was CD4+ T cells from peripheral blood mononuclear cells, taken in the second trimester of pregnancy.

The CDR3 nucleotides are TGTGCCAGCAGCTCCGGACAGGGCACGACCACTGAAGCTTTCTTT. It encodes CASSSGQGTTTEAFF. The chain combines TRBV11-3 with TRBJ1-1; 8 nucleotides match TRBD1. This CDR3 region has 15 residues. After removal of 4 bases from V and 4 bases from J, the junction contained 8 bases not matched to a gene. Germline V CDR1 and CDR2: SGHNT, YENEEA. Based on the CDR3 plus reference TRBV11-3 and TRBJ1-1, the full variable domain is EAGVVQSPRYKIIEKKQPVAFWCNPISGHNTLYWYLQNLGQGPELLIRYENEEAVDDSQLPKDRFSAERLKGVDSTLKIQPAELGDSAVYLCASSSGQGTTTEAFFGQGTRLTVV.